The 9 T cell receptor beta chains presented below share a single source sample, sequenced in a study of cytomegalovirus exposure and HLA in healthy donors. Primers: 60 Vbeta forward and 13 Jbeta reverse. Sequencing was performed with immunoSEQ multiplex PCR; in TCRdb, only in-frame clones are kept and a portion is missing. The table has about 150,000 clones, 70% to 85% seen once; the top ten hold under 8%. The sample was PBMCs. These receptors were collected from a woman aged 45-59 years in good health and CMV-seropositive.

This CDR3 reads CASSMGQGYEQYF. DNA for the CDR3: TGCGCCAGCAGTATGGGACAGGGCTACGAGCAGTACTTC. The J gene is TRBJ2-7, the V gene TRBV5-1; 9 bases are shared with TRBD1. Germline-derived CDR1 and CDR2 are SGHRS and YFSETQ. The CDR3 covers 13 residues. J was trimmed by 3 bases and V by 5 bases; bases with no gene match: 3.

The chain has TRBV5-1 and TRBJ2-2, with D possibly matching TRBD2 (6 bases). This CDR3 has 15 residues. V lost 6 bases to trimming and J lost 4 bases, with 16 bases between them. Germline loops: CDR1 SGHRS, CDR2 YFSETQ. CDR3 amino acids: CASTPGGPFTGELFF. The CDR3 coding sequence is TGCGCCAGCACGCCCGGGGGACCTTTCACCGGGGAGCTGTTTTTT.

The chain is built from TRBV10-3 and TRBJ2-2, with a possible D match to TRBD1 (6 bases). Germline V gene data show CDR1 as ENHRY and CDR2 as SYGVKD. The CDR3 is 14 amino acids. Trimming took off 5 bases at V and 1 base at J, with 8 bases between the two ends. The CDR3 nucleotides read TGTGCCATCAGTACAGGGTTGAACACCGGGGAGCTGTTTTTT. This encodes CAISTGLNTGELFF.

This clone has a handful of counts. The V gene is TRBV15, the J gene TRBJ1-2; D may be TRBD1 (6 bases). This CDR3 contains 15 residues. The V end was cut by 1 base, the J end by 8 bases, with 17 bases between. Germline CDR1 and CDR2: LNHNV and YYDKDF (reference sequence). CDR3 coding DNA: TGTGCCACCAGCAGAGGCGGGGGGCGGGAGTCCGGCTACACCTTC. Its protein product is CATSRGGGRESGYTF.

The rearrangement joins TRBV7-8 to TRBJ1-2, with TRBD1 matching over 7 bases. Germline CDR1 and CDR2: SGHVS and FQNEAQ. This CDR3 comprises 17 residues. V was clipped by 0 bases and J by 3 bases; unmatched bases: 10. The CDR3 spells CASSLALTGRKHYGYTF. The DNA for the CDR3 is TGTGCCAGCAGCTTAGCCTTGACAGGGAGGAAGCACTATGGCTACACCTTC.

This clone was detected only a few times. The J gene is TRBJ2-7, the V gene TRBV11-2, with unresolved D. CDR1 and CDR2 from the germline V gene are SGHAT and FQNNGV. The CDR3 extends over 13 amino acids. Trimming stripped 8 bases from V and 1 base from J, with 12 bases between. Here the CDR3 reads CASLTGGSYEQYF. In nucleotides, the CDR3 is TGTGCCAGCCTCACCGGCGGTTCCTACGAGCAGTACTTC.

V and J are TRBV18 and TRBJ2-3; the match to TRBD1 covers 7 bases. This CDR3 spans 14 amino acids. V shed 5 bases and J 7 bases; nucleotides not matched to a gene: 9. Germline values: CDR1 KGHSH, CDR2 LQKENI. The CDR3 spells CASSIRDSENTQYF. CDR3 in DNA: TGTGCCAGCTCAATCCGGGACAGCGAGAATACGCAGTATTTT.

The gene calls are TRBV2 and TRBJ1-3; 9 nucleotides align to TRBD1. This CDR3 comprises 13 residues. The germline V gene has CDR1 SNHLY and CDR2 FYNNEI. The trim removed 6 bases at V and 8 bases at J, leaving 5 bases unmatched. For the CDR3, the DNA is TGTGCCAGCAGCGACAGGGGGTGGGACACCATATATTTT. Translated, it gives CASSDRGWDTIYF.

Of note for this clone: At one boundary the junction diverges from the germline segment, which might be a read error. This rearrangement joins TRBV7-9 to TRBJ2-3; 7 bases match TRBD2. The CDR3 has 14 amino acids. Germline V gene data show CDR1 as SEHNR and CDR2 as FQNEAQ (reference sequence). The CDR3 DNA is TGTTCCAGCAGCTTGGGGGGGATCTCAGATACGCAGTATTTT. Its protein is CSSSLGGISDTQYF.